Each of the 27 T cell receptor beta chains below was sequenced from the same sample in a study of post-analysis software for immune sequencing data. Overall study findings and caveats: TRBV segments more frequent in patients than in controls numbered several and included TRBV5-6, TRBV5-1 and TRBV20-1.

Their antigens remain unidentified. TCR beta cDNA libraries included unique molecular identifiers. MiXCR was run by TCRdb on the PCR reads, yielding one entry per CDR3 protein. The table shows roughly 580,000 distinct CDR3 sequences, with 40% to 50% occurring only once. The material sequenced was blood. These receptors all stem from a girl aged 5-17 years with multiple sclerosis.

In this sample, this clonotype turned up many times. The DNA of the CDR3 is TGTGCCAGCAGCCCGGAAGGTTCCTACAATGAGCAGTTCTTC. Its protein is CASSPEGSYNEQFF. The V call is TRBV7-3, the J call TRBJ2-1; D gene unclear. The CDR3 spans 14 residues. CDR1 and CDR2 from the germline V gene are SGHTA and FQGTGA. V lost 5 bases and J lost 1, with 9 bases in between.

The V gene is TRBV7-9, the J gene TRBJ2-3; TRBD2 matches 12 bases. The CDR3 contains 18 residues. The germline V gene has CDR1 SEHNR and CDR2 FQNEAQ (reference sequence). V trimming: 4 bases; J trimming: 3 bases; junction bases outside the gene matches: 11. The CDR3 nucleotides are TGTGCCAGCAGCTCCTCATCGACTAGCGGGGGTGGAACAGATACGCAGTATTTT. This gives the protein CASSSSSTSGGGTDTQYF. Together with reference TRBV7-9 and TRBJ2-3, the CDR3 gives the full variable domain: DTGVSQNPRHKITKRGQNVTFRCDPISEHNRLYWYRQTLGQGPEFLTYFQNEAQLEKSRLLSDRFSAERPKGSFSTLEIQRTEQGDSAMYLCASSSSSTSGGGTDTQYFGPGTRLTVL.

The chain recombines TRBV27 with TRBJ2-1, with 10 bases fitting TRBD2. Germline trimming cut 8 bases from V and 0 bases from J; bases unmatched to any gene: 7. Germline CDR1 MNHEY, CDR2 SMNVEV (reference sequence). This CDR3 comprises 16 residues. CDR3 nucleotides: TGTGCCAGCTACGGGACTAGCGTGAACTCCTACAATGAGCAGTTCTTC. Protein sequence: CASYGTSVNSYNEQFF.

This clonotype was detected only a few times. The J gene is TRBJ2-5, the V gene TRBV5-1, with 8 positions matching TRBD2. With V trimmed by 2 bases and J by 5 bases, 8 bases remained unmatched. From germline, CDR1 is SGHRS and CDR2 YFSETQ. The CDR3 is 15 amino acids. CDR3 in amino acids: CASSLTGGMRETQYF. The CDR3 nucleotides are TGCGCCAGCAGCTTAACGGGGGGGATGAGGGAGACCCAGTACTTC.

The V gene is TRBV11-1, the J gene TRBJ2-1; the match to TRBD2 covers 10 bases. CDR1 is SGHAT and CDR2 is FQDESV in the germline V gene (reference sequence). This CDR3 has 18 amino acids. Trimming removed 1 base from V and 0 bases from J; junction bases left unmatched: 6. The CDR3 region is CASSLEAGGGSSYNEQFF. CDR3 nucleotide sequence: TGTGCCAGCAGCTTAGAAGCGGGAGGGGGTAGCTCCTACAATGAGCAGTTCTTC. The full variable domain, with the rest looked up from reference TRBV11-1 and TRBJ2-1, is EAEVAQSPRYKITEKSQAVAFWCDPISGHATLYWYRQILGQGPELLVQFQDESVVDDSQLPKDRFSAERLKGVDSTLKIQPAELGDSAMYLCASSLEAGGGSSYNEQFFGPGTRLTVL.

This clonotype has only one observation. V gene TRBV12-3 or TRBV12-4 combines with J gene TRBJ2-1; 8 bases match TRBD2. This CDR3 has 16 residues. V was clipped by 4 bases and J by 2 bases; unmatched bases: 7. The CDR3, as DNA: TGTGCCAGCAGTTCCCCCAGCGGGAGTCCCTACAATGAGCAGTTCTTC. Translating gives CASSSPSGSPYNEQFF.

V gene TRBV20-1 combines with J gene TRBJ1-2; D is perhaps TRBD1 (6 bases). The CDR3 has 15 amino acids. Per germline, CDR1 DFQATT and CDR2 SNEGSKA (reference sequence). Trimming took off 0 bases at V and 4 bases at J, with 15 bases between the two ends. CDR3 nucleotides: TGCAGTGCTAGAGATATGACTCAAGGGGGCTATGGCTACACCTTC. Translated: CSARDMTQGGYGYTF.

This clonotype was found a few times. The chain is built from TRBV4-1 and TRBJ2-3; TRBD2 agrees at 8 bases. Germline trimming cut 6 bases from V and 5 bases from J; bases unmatched to any gene: 13. The CDR3 is made up of 16 amino acids. The V gene's germline CDR1 is MGHRA and CDR2 YSYEKL. The CDR3 DNA is TGCGCCAGCAGAGACCCCCGGCGGGGGGAAAAAGATACGCAGTATTTT. It codes for CASRDPRRGEKDTQYF.

The chain is built from TRBV12-3 or TRBV12-4 and TRBJ2-1; 8 nucleotides align to TRBD2. The CDR3 has 15 residues. Trimming removed 4 bases from V and 10 bases from J; junction bases left unmatched: 12. The CDR3 bases are TGTGCCAGCAGTTCTCCCGGGACTAGATACGGAGAGCAGTTCTTC. Translating it yields CASSSPGTRYGEQFF.

The V call is TRBV6-4, the J call TRBJ2-1; 13 bases are shared with TRBD2. Germline trimming cut 5 bases from V and 11 bases from J; bases unmatched to any gene: 9. CDR1 MRHNA and CDR2 SNTAGT come from the germline V gene. The CDR3 contains 15 residues. CDR3 DNA sequence: TGTGCCAGCAGTCCCGGACTAGCGGGAGTAGATAAGCAGTTCTTC. It is translated as CASSPGLAGVDKQFF.

This clonotype was seen more than once but under ten times. The chain uses TRBV4-2 and TRBJ2-7; 7 nucleotides line up with TRBD1. The germline CDR1 and CDR2 sequences are LGHNA and YNFKEQ. After removal of 2 bases from V and 4 bases from J, the junction contained 8 bases not matched to a gene. The CDR3 is 15 residues long. The DNA for the CDR3 is TGTGCCAGCAGCCAACAACCGGGACAGACTTACGAGCAGTACTTC. Its protein product is CASSQQPGQTYEQYF.

In this sample, this clonotype turned up a few times. The V and J genes are TRBV10-3 and TRBJ1-2; 8 nucleotides align to TRBD1. The CDR3 loop spans 18 amino acids. Germline V gives CDR1 ENHRY, CDR2 SYGVKD. After removal of 9 bases from V and 3 bases from J, the junction contained 21 bases not matched to a gene. CDR3: CAIPTKDTMTTGDYGYTF. In nucleotides, the CDR3 is TGTGCCATTCCTACTAAGGATACAATGACGACAGGGGACTATGGCTACACCTTC.

The gene calls are TRBV6-5 and TRBJ1-1; weak D call: TRBD1 (5 bases). The V gene lost 4 bases and the J gene lost 4 bases, with 13 bases spanning the gap. The CDR3 loop spans 14 amino acids. Germline V gives CDR1 MNHEY, CDR2 SVGAGI. Here the CDR3 DNA reads TGTGCCAGCAGTTCGGGACCCGAGACCACTGAAGCTTTCTTT. Its protein is CASSSGPETTEAFF.

This clonotype was recorded at least ten times. At one boundary the junction diverges from the germline segment, which might be a read error. V gene TRBV5-1 combines with J gene TRBJ2-7; no firm D call. The CDR3 is 13 residues long. Germline CDR1 SGHRS, CDR2 YFSETQ. CDR3 nucleotide sequence: TGTGCCAGCAGCTTAGGACGGACCTACGAGCAGTACTTC. As protein: CASSLGRTYEQYF.

This rearrangement joins TRBV20-1 to TRBJ2-1; 8 positions agree with TRBD2. V shed 3 bases and J 0 bases; nucleotides not matched to a gene: 10. The CDR3 is 17 residues long. Germline CDR1 DFQATT, CDR2 SNEGSKA (reference sequence). CDR3 nucleotide sequence: TGCAGTGCTAGTGGAGGCGGGGGGCTGAGCTCCTACAATGAGCAGTTCTTC. Translation: CSASGGGGLSSYNEQFF.

This chain connects TRBV12-3 or TRBV12-4 to TRBJ1-4; D is ambiguous. The CDR3 contains 15 residues. The V gene lost 3 bases and the J gene lost 0 bases, with 8 bases spanning the gap. The CDR3 DNA follows: TGTGCCAGCAGTTTCCGACGGGCAACTAATGAAAAACTGTTTTTT. Protein sequence: CASSFRRATNEKLFF.

This clonotype was recorded only once. In DNA, the CDR3 is TGCGCCAGCAGCCAAGAGCAGGCAGGGGGGTACACTGAAGCTTTCTTT. Its protein product is CASSQEQAGGYTEAFF. The rearrangement links TRBV4-1 to TRBJ1-1; 7 bases match TRBD1. Trimming removed 0 bases from V and 3 bases from J; junction bases left unmatched: 7. Germline lookup yields CDR1 MGHRA and CDR2 YSYEKL. CDR3 length: 16 amino acids.

This rearrangement joins TRBV12-3 or TRBV12-4 to TRBJ2-7; 11 nucleotides agree with TRBD1. This CDR3 contains 15 residues. V gave up 4 bases and J gave up 5 bases; unmatched junction bases: 7. CDR3 loop: CASSSSGQGVHEQYF. The CDR3 nucleotides are TGTGCCAGCAGTTCCTCGGGACAGGGGGTCCACGAGCAGTACTTC.

The chain employs TRBV2 and TRBJ2-3; TRBD2 matches at 10 bases. The J segment lost 6 bases and the V segment lost 5 bases, leaving 8 bases of the junction unmatched. CDR1 is SNHLY and CDR2 is FYNNEI in the germline V gene. There are 15 residues in the CDR3. The CDR3 here is CASSLSGGDVDTQYF. CDR3 coding DNA: TGTGCCAGCAGTCTGAGCGGGGGGGACGTCGATACGCAGTATTTT.

The rearrangement links TRBV20-1 to TRBJ2-3; 8 bases line up with TRBD2. The V segment lost 6 bases and the J segment 2 bases; nucleotides outside the gene matches: 7. The germline V gene encodes CDR1 DFQATT and CDR2 SNEGSKA (reference sequence). The CDR3 is 14 amino acids. CDR3 amino acids: CSAEGLVVTDTQYF. The CDR3 region has the DNA TGCAGTGCCGAGGGACTAGTAGTCACAGATACGCAGTATTTT.

This clonotype was found a few times. The rearrangement links TRBV12-3 or TRBV12-4 to TRBJ2-7; TRBD2 aligns across 11 bases. CDR3 length: 15 amino acids. The junction had 11 bases not matched to a gene; V was cut back by 6 bases and J by 7 bases. The CDR3 protein is CASSPGLAGAFEQYF. CDR3 DNA sequence: TGTGCCAGCAGCCCCGGACTAGCGGGTGCTTTTGAGCAGTACTTC.

The chain combines TRBV5-1 with TRBJ1-5; D is perhaps TRBD1 (5 bases). With 1 base removed from V and 7 bases from J, the gap between germline ends came to 15 bases. Germline V lookup: CDR1 SGHRS, CDR2 YFSETQ. CDR3 length: 15 residues. Here the CDR3 reads CASSLTGHEDQPQHF. CDR3 nucleotides: TGCGCCAGCAGCTTGACAGGACATGAGGACCAGCCCCAGCATTTT.

This clonotype was seen a few times. This sequence joins TRBV10-2 and TRBJ2-7; 10 positions agree with TRBD1. Per the germline V gene, CDR1 is WSHSY and CDR2 is SAAADI. V shed 2 bases and J 8 bases; nucleotides not matched to a gene: 12. The CDR3 runs 16 residues. The DNA for the CDR3 is TGCGCCAGCAGTGAGGCCCGAGGGGGACAGGGGTTCAAGCAGTACTTC. It specifies CASSEARGGQGFKQYF.

The chain is built from TRBV6-6 and TRBJ2-3; D tentatively fits TRBD1 or TRBD2 (5 bases each). The CDR3 covers 15 residues. Trimming removed 4 bases from V and 0 bases from J, with 11 bases in between. CDR1 and CDR2 from the germline V gene are MNHNY and SVGAGI (reference sequence). The CDR3 region has the DNA TGTGCCAGCAGTTTGAGGGACCCAAGCACAGATACGCAGTATTTT. The encoded protein is CASSLRDPSTDTQYF.

The chain couples TRBV7-8 to TRBJ2-7; 7 bases fit TRBD1. The length of the CDR3 is 15 residues. Per germline, CDR1 SGHVS and CDR2 FQNEAQ. V lost 5 bases and J lost 4; bases outside the gene matches: 11. The CDR3 coding sequence is TGTGCCAGCAGCCGAACCGGGACAGAACTTTACGAGCAGTACTTC. Translated: CASSRTGTELYEQYF.

The sample holds a few counts of this clonotype. V and J are TRBV19 and TRBJ1-5; D remains unclear. The CDR3 is 12 residues long. The V end was cut by 3 bases, the J end by 2 bases, with 2 bases between. Germline V gene sequence: CDR1 LNHDA, CDR2 SQIVND (reference sequence). The CDR3 spells CASSIRNQPQHF. The CDR3 bases are TGTGCCAGTAGTATTCGCAATCAGCCCCAGCATTTT.

The sample holds a few counts of this clonotype. The chain recombines TRBV5-1 with TRBJ1-5; D possibly corresponds to TRBD1 (6 bases). In germline, CDR1 is SGHRS, CDR2 YFSETQ. This CDR3 region has 14 residues. The V gene lost 4 bases and the J gene lost 7 bases, with 15 bases spanning the gap. Here the CDR3 DNA reads TGCGCCAGCAGCCCAAAGACAGGCACCCAGCCCCAGCATTTT. Translation gives CASSPKTGTQPQHF.